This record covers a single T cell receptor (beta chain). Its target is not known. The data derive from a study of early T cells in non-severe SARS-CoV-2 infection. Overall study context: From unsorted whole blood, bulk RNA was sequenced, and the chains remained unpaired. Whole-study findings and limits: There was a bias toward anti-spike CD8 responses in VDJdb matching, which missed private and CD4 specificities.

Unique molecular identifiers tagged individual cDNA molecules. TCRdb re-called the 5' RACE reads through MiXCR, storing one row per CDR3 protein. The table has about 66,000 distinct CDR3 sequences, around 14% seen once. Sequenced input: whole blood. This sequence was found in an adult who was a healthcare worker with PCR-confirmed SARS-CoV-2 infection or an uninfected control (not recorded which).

In DNA form, the CDR3 reads TGTGCCATCACTCCTGGTGGGGGACAGGGGACCGGGGAGCTGTTTTTT. It translates to CAITPGGGQGTGELFF. The chain joins TRBV10-3 to TRBJ2-2; 10 bases match TRBD1. Per the germline V gene, CDR1 is ENHRY and CDR2 is SYGVKD. The J segment lost 5 bases and the V segment lost 7 bases, leaving 10 bases of the junction unmatched. The CDR3 covers 16 residues.